The entry below describes one T cell receptor (beta chain). This clone turned up a few times. What antigen it recognizes has not been identified. Base qualities were left out, and no much larger clone turns up one base away. The data belong to a study of cytomegalovirus exposure and HLA in healthy donors (dated by TCRdb to about 2017). Study-wide context: An earlier analysis of roughly 630 of the donors reported more than 250 Gb of sequence data and roughly 100 million unique TCR beta sequences from about 179 million T cells. The study was designed to test whether signatures of past pathogen exposure could be identified by cataloging public T cell receptors. Because of strong linkage in the cohort, five DR-DQ haplotypes were treated as single units for association and clustering. All discovery cohort repertoires had been generated using a single sequencing platform. Typing coverage differed by locus: A, B, C, DRB1 and DQB1 were typed in roughly 629-630 donors, DQA1 in 522, DPA1 in roughly 590, and DPB1 in 472. A later analysis re-analyzed previously published TCR beta repertoires from about 600 donors and added high-resolution HLA genotyping to study TCR occurrence patterns. The later analysis used no new phenotypic data to find candidate immune exposures, relying instead on TCR beta sequences and their occurrence across donors. An earlier analysis of approximately 640 of the donors applied high-throughput TCR beta sequencing to assess whether each TCR beta V gene segment acted as functional or pseudogenic. The study profiled the T cell repertoires of about 720 subjects by immunosequencing and related them to cytomegalovirus serostatus. High-throughput TCR immunosequencing, statistical association of individual TCRs with disease status, and machine learning were combined to predict cytomegalovirus infection status. In a later genetic analysis, genome-wide SNP genotypes for about 55% of the 666 donors were used, and that subset was treated as a discovery cohort. Both class I and class II loci were covered by HLA typing, at four-digit resolution. Among some 410 genotyped donors of the cohort, an average of around 250,000 unique TCR beta nucleotide sequences was sequenced per donor, of which approximately 18% were non-productive. Of the 350 to 450 genotyped donors, 65% to 90% were placed in the genetic ancestry cluster associated with self-reported Caucasian donors. Donor age, sex, ethnicity and CMV serostatus were compiled together with the repertoire data. Besides the first cohort of 500 to 700 subjects, a separate validation cohort made up of some 110 different subjects was used. An early release covering more than 500 HLA-typed donors comprised around 300 gigabases of sequencing data and approximately 80 million unique TCR sequences.

What the study reported, not specific to this receptor: A later analysis found that most CMV-associated TCR beta chains appeared HLA-restricted, with HLA associations seemingly driven largely by CMV exposure. It was suggested by the authors that the approach could potentially be generalized to other disease states and immunological phenotypes. Compared with equally common non-associated chains, HLA-associated TCR beta chains in a later analysis were more clonally expanded and had lower generation probabilities. Correlated functional status among segregating V segments might be attributable to linkage disequilibrium, but an unknown experimental factor could not be ruled out. While some public TCRs were present in many individuals, most TCR sequences turned up only very rarely across donors. A group of highly shared sequence variants was considered likely to be a technical artifact of the sequencing pipeline. When HLA alleles, especially DR and DQ, strongly co-occurred, attributing TCR associations to individual alleles was difficult. A later analysis reported that several top co-occurrence clusters appeared linked to parvovirus B19, influenza, CMV and Epstein-Barr virus. Some 15 rarely observed V segments, including chromosome 9 orphons, were excluded from the earlier analysis of about 610 of the donors because counts were too low. The study gave a list of some 150 TCR beta chains associated with cytomegalovirus. Some IMGT-functional V segments, including TRBV6-2 and TRBV6-3, could not be told apart with the 87-base-pair reads, so those segments were excluded. In an earlier analysis of about 600 of the donors, most TCR beta V segments appeared in productive rearrangements about 87% or about 30% of the time, broadly matching IMGT annotations. In a later analysis, TCR association rates were found to vary across HLA loci, with the most associated TCRs seen for DRB1 alleles and the fewest for HLA-C alleles. Because HLA typing was missing for some donors at each locus, association tests included only the typed subset. The only immune exposure information available for the cohort was CMV serostatus. In a later analysis, about 16,000 TCR beta sequences were associated with specific HLA alleles at a false discovery rate of 0.05. In a later genetic analysis, a missense DCLRE1C variant was associated with V-gene and J-gene trimming of TCR beta chains, and the association was replicated in an independent cohort. Sequencing depth was assumed to be roughly uniform across donors in the presence/absence analyses, though that assumption may not hold. This cohort had only TCR beta chains sequenced, and the lack of alpha or paired-chain data limited which features could be detected. The classifier was reported to diagnose cytomegalovirus status with high specificity and sensitivity in both the original and validation cohorts. A further reported finding was that TCR beta sequences accurately predicted the HLA-A and HLA-B alleles for most subjects in the first cohort. According to a later genetic analysis, donors in an Asian-associated ancestry cluster had fewer N-insertions in productive TCRs than the roughly 700-donor mean. In vitro tests confirmed that a few of the cytomegalovirus-associated TCR beta chains recognize cytomegalovirus antigens.

V is reduced by 1 base and J by 5 bases, leaving a spacing of 11 bases between them. The germline V gene (reference sequence) provides CDR1 GTSNPN and CDR2 SVGIG. The CDR3 contains 14 residues, cysteine and phenylalanine counted. Only CDR3 DNA is held: 42 bases, read in frame from base 1. The cohort consisted of fewer than 700 healthy bone marrow donors. At the time of sampling, every cohort member was nominally healthy, though immune exposures that went unrecorded were likely present. The donor tested CMV seropositive, placing the donor among the 290 or so seropositive members of the cohort. Every donor gave a peripheral blood sample, and the peripheral blood mononuclear cells from that sample were used for TCR beta sequencing. The Qiagen DNeasy Blood Extraction Kit was used to extract genomic DNA from the blood cell samples. Library creation used the immunoSEQ multiplex PCR assay. A mixture of 60 forward primers for TCR Vbeta segments and 13 reverse primers for TCR Jbeta segments was used in the multiplex PCR. The CDR3 region of rearranged TCR beta genes was amplified from genomic DNA with a multiplex PCR assay. The amplified TCR beta libraries were sequenced on the Illumina HiSeq System as 87-base-pair reads. The authors' pipeline ran thus. A later analysis counted about 82 million unique TCR beta chains across the 666 repertoires, and 10 million to 12 million of these chains were shared by at least two donors. To remove PCR and sequencing errors, raw reads were error-corrected and collapsed into unique sequences using a nearest-neighbor algorithm that merged closely related sequences. Alignment of CDR3 sequences to IMGT reference sequences was used to assign V, D and J gene segments. For a sequence to be retained, at least a six-nucleotide match to both a V gene segment and a J gene segment was required. Rearrangements were classified as productive when the CDR3 lacked stop codons and remained in frame with V and J, and all other rearrangements were classified as non-productive. Following IMGT convention, CDR3 was defined as the stretch from the second conserved V-encoded cysteine to the conserved J-encoded phenylalanine. In an earlier analysis of some 550 of the donors, sequences lacking an unambiguous match to a single V gene segment were excluded. In an earlier analysis of around 600 of the donors, V segments were called functional above 56.7% productive rearrangements and were called segregating when the between-donor standard deviation exceeded 5%. A statistical classification framework was built to diagnose cytomegalovirus status from the catalog of TCR beta chain sequences. In a later analysis, TCR nucleotide sequences were compared against IMGT/GENE-DB human TR gene sequences so that V and J genes could be assigned. In a later analysis, CDR3 sequences and most-parsimonious VDJ recombination scenarios were assigned using the TCRdist pipeline. In a later analysis, each TCR beta chain was defined by its CDR3 amino acid sequence together with its V-gene family, and reads lacking a unique V-gene family were excluded. A later analysis removed 600 or so highly shared, low-generation-probability nucleotide sequences to deal with suspected cross-contamination and a sequencing artifact. For each public chain, a later analysis derived a clonal expansion index from normalized ranks of inferred template counts within each repertoire. Generation probabilities in a later analysis came from a VDJ recombination model fitted to out-of-frame rearrangements, and those results were checked against IGoR. A later analysis scored TCR-TCR, TCR-HLA and TCR-CMV co-occurrence with hypergeometric tests, applying a repertoire-size bias correction to TCR pairs. False discovery rates were estimated in a later analysis by permuting HLA or CMV assignments 20 times. In a later analysis, co-occurring TCRs were grouped using DBSCAN, and TCRdist sequence similarity was added for clustering within HLA-allele-positive subsets. For co-occurrence clustering, repertoires with fewer than 30,000 or more than 120,000 public chains were excluded, along with about five repertoires with anomalous nucleotide sharing. The table was pulled from immuneACCESS by TCRdb, which kept in-frame rearrangements only. Such tables lose some clones; where checked, under half of the loss comes from unresolved V genes, and the rest has no known cause. The V and J calls and clone size were taken over from that table, and D and trimming were inferred from the DNA. The sample profile shows some 130,000 clones; roughly three fifths of them were found once. The ten top clones hold 9% to 10% of the sample.

The rearrangement joined TRBV30 to TRBJ2-2, with a weak D call of TRBD2 (6 bases match). Sequencing was done on a sample of PBMCs. The TCR originated in a man aged 35 to 55 in good health and CMV-seropositive. The CDR3 protein sequence reads: CAWSAPGSTGELFF. The DNA reads TGTGCCTGGAGTGCCCCCGGGAGTACCGGGGAGCTGTTTTTT. Joined to the reference TRBV30 and TRBJ2-2 proteins, this CDR3 gives the full variable domain: SQTIHQWPATLVQPVGSPLSLECTVEGTSNPNLYWYRQAAGRGLQLLFYSVGIGQISSEVPQNLSASRPQDRQFILSSKKLLLSDSGFYLCAWSAPGSTGELFFGEGSRLTVL.